This passage covers 7 T cell receptor beta chains from one sample sequenced in a study of T cell responses to AZD1222 COVID-19 vaccine. Clones were read by immunoSEQ multiplex PCR, and TCRdb kept only the in-frame ones, dropping some. This table holds roughly 54,000 clones, roughly 90% found once. Sequenced material: peripheral blood, taken 28 days after the second AZD1222 dose. Receptors were obtained from an adult who received the AZD1222 COVID-19 vaccine.

The V gene is TRBV6-5, the J gene TRBJ1-2, with D perhaps matching TRBD1 (5 bases). Looked up from germline, CDR1 is MNHEY and CDR2 is SVGAGI. V lost 6 bases to trimming and J lost 10 bases, with 12 bases between them. This CDR3 spans 11 amino acids. The CDR3, as DNA: TGTGCCAGCAGGATTCCGGGGCCCTACACCTTC. The encoded protein is CASRIPGPYTF.

In DNA, the CDR3 is TGTGCCAGCAGCTTAACGCCCTTGCTATTGAATGAGCAGTTCTTC. Protein product: CASSLTPLLLNEQFF. This chain uses TRBV7-3 with TRBJ2-1; D remains unclear. Germline CDR1 is SGHTA and CDR2 is FQGTGA. V gave up 0 bases and J gave up 7 bases, with 13 bases separating them. CDR3 length equals 15 residues.

The chain combines TRBV10-3 with TRBJ2-7; the D call may be TRBD1 or TRBD2 (5 bases each). The CDR3 loop spans 16 amino acids. Trimming shortened V by 3 bases and J by 4 bases, and 19 bases separated the two germline ends. Germline V gives CDR1 ENHRY, CDR2 SYGVKD. CDR3 in DNA: TGTGCCATCAGTGACCCGACCCCGGGACCCCTATACGAGCAGTACTTC. This translates into CAISDPTPGPLYEQYF.

V gene TRBV4-3 combines with J gene TRBJ2-1; D remains ambiguous. V shed 3 bases and J shed 7 bases, with 13 bases lying between them. The CDR3 spans 14 residues. Germline V gene data show CDR1 as LGHNA and CDR2 as YSLEER. The CDR3 reads CASSHSLGPNEQFF. CDR3 nucleotides: TGCGCCAGCAGCCACTCCCTCGGGCCTAATGAGCAGTTCTTC.

The sample holds one count of this clone. The V gene is TRBV5-1, the J gene TRBJ1-4; possibly TRBD1 for D (5 bases). Trimming shortened V by 2 bases and J by 8 bases, and 22 bases separated the two germline ends. Germline loops: CDR1 SGHRS, CDR2 YFSETQ. This CDR3 is 17 amino acids long. CDR3 region: CASSFQGNRERDEKLFF. The CDR3 nucleotides read TGCGCCAGCAGCTTTCAGGGAAATCGGGAAAGGGACGAAAAACTGTTTTTT.

J is TRBJ1-5 and V is TRBV30; 7 bases align to TRBD1. The CDR3 is 14 residues long. V dropped 2 bases and J dropped 1; count of bases not matched to a gene: 2. Germline V gene data show CDR1 as GTSNPN and CDR2 as SVGIG (reference sequence). The DNA of the CDR3 is TGTGCCTGGAGTAACAGGGGCAGCAATCAGCCCCAGCATTTT. It translates to CAWSNRGSNQPQHF.

The chain combines TRBV5-1 with TRBJ1-4; a weak D match, TRBD1 (5 bases). Germline values: CDR1 SGHRS, CDR2 YFSETQ. This CDR3 spans 18 amino acids. Trimming removed 0 bases at V and 0 bases at J, with 15 bases between. The CDR3 reads CASSLDVVGGTTNEKLFF. In nucleotides, the CDR3 is TGCGCCAGCAGCTTGGATGTGGTCGGGGGGACAACTAATGAAAAACTGTTTTTT.